This paragraph reports one T cell receptor beta chain. Antigen specificity is unknown. The CDR3 spans 13 residues. CDR1 and CDR2 (germline): MNHEY, SVGAGI. With V trimmed by 5 bases and J by 5 bases, 4 bases remained unmatched. The record originates from a study of T cell responses to AZD1222 COVID-19 vaccine. Findings and limits, study-wide: Spike was spanned by vaccine-associated CD4 TCRs, with dominance at 160-218 and 743-854.

Assay used: immunoSEQ multiplex PCR; TCRdb lists only in-frame clones, some missing. The sample lists 110,000 to 150,000 clones, 90% to 95% occurring once. The input for sequencing was peripheral blood, taken on day 0 of AZD1222 vaccination. This sequence originates from an adult in good health. The J gene is TRBJ1-2, the V gene TRBV6-5; 8 nucleotides match TRBD1. The CDR3 DNA sequence: TGTGCCAGCAGTCTACAGGGGGAGTATGGCTACACCTTC. Its translation is CASSLQGEYGYTF.